This is a list of T cell receptor beta chains from one sample in a study of OX40 agonist ivuxolimab in advanced cancers. Method: immunoSEQ multiplex PCR; TCRdb's copy keeps in-frame clones and lacks some. The sample comprises 60,000 or so clones, more than 70% of which are singletons, and 5% to 5.5% rests with the top ten. Sequencing was performed on CD4+ or CD8+ T cells sorted from blood, taken in a trial of the OX40 agonist ivuxolimab. The receptors originated from an adult with an advanced solid tumor such as melanoma, head and neck, liver or kidney cancer. The CDR3 runs from the conserved cysteine through the conserved F or W.

TRBJ2-5 TRBV5-4 CASSPASSGEETQYF
TRBJ2-5 TRBV11-2 CASSLNRGKETQYF
TRBJ1-1 TRBV25-1 CASSPYSGGDLNTEAFF
TRBJ1-1 TRBV5-1 CASSLGTGSGNTEAFF
TRBJ1-1 TRBV2 CASGELMNTEAFF
TRBJ1-2 TRBV25-1 CASSELVNYGYTF
TRBJ1-2 TRBV6-6 CASSYGVGKYGYTF
TRBJ2-6 TRBV5-1 CASSRYPQAQGANVLTF
TRBJ1-1 TRBV18 CASSLDSPEAFF
TRBJ2-5 TRBV5-4 CASSPNRGQETQYF
TRBJ2-1 TRBV5-4 CASSLEPQGAQFF
TRBJ1-3 TRBV9 CASSVDTGGTGNTIYF
TRBJ1-1 TRBV11-2 CASSLGGVMAFF
TRBJ2-7 TRBV6-5 CASSWGVYEQYF
TRBJ1-1 TRBV21-1 CASSSRGGRYFTEAFF
TRBJ1-3 TRBV2 CASAVGQGVSGNTIYF
TRBJ2-1 TRBV11-2 CASSLQLGATDEQFF
TRBJ1-1 TRBV9 CASSPTGGLSTEAFF
TRBJ1-2 TRBV4-2 CASSQDRGGRHGYTF
TRBJ2-2 TRBV5-5 CASSLGGTNTGELFF
TRBJ2-4 TRBV21-1 CASTKTGLAKNIQYF
TRBJ1-1 TRBV5-1 CASSPDKNTEAFF
TRBJ1-6 TRBV2 CASTQSQPLTNSPLHF
TRBJ2-1 TRBV5-8 CASSRDRGYNEQFF
TRBJ1-1 TRBV6-1 CASLSTGNTEAFF
TRBJ2-3 TRBV29-1 CSVAQGSLTDTQYF